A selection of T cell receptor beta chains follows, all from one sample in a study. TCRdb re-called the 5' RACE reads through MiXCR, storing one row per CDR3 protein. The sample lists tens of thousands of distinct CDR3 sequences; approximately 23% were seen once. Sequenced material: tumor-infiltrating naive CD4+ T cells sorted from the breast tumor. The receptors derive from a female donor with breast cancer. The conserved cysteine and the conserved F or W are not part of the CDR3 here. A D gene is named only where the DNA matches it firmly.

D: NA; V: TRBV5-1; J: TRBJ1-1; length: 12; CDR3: ASSLAAGNTEAF
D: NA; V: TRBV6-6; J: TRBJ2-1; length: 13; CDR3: ASTEDGLSYNEQF
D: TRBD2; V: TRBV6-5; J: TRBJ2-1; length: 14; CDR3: ASSRGGLAKRGEQF
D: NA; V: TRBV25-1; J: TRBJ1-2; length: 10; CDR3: ASSELDSGYT
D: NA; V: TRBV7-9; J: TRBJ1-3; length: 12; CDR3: ASLKGRTGNTIY
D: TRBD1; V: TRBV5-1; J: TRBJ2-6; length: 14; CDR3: ASSLDRGRGANVLT
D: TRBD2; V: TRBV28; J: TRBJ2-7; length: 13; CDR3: ASSTVAGGDYEQY
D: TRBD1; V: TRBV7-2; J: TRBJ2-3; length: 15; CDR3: ASSPRGTGGAADTQY
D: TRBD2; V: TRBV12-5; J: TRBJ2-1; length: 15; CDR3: ASGLVLGTSGYNEQF
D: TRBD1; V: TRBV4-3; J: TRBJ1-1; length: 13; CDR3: ASSQEAQGLTEAF
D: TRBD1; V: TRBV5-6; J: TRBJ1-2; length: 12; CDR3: ASRPTGASYGYT
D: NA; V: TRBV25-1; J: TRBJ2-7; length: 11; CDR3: ASSEYERREQY
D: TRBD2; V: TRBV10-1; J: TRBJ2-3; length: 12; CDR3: ASYRGRGTDTQY
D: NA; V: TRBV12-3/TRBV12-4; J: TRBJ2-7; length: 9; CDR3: ASSQGNEQY
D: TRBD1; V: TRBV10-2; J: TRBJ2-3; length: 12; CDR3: ASASGQVTDTQY
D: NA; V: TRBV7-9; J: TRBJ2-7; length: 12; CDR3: ASSLIGAVYEQY
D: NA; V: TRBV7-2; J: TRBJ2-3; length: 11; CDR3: ASSPSGTDTQY
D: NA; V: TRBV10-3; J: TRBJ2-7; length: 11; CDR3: AIRADSSYEQY
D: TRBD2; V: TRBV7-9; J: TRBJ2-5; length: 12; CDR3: ASSSTSPQETQY
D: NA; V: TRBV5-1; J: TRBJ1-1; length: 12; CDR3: ASSLPGISTEAF
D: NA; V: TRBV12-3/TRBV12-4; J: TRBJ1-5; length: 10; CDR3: ASRRSDQPQH
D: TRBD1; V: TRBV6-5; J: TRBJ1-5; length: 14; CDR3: ASRPTTGGFNQPQH
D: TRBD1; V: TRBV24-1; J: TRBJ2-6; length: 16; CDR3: ATSDNPGTGAGANVLT
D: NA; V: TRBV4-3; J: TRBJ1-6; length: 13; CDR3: ASSQEEGAESPLH
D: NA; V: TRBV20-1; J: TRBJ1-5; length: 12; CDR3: SATPGYSNQPQH
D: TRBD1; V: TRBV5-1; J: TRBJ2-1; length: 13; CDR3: ASSLTGEDYNEQF
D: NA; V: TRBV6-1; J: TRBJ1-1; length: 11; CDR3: ASRGGRNTEAF
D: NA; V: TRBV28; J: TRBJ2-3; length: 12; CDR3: ASSSQFPPDTQY
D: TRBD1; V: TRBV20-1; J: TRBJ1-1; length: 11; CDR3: SARGTGDTEAF
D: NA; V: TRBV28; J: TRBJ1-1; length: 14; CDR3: ASSSWASAGNTEAF
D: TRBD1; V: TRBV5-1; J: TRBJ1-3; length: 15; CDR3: ASSPRGQPSSGNTIY
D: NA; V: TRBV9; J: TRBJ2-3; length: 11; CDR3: ASSETTTDTQY
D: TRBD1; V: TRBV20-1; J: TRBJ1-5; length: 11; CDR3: SARDRFNQPQH
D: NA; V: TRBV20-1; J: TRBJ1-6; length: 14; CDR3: SAKWGGRGNNSPLH
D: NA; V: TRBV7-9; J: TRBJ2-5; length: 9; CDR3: ASRAEETQY
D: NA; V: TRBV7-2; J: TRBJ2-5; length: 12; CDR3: ASSPGLQVETQY
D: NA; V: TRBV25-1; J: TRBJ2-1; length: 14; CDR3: ASSESRGSSYNEQF
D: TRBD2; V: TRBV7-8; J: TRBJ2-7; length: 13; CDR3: ASSYRTSGNYEQY
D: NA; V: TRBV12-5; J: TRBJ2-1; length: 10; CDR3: ASKVDYNEQF
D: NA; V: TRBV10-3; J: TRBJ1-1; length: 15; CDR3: AISERDREGVGTEAF
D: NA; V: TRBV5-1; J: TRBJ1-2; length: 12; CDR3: ASSLDGREYGYT
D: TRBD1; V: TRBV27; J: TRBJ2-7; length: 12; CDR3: ASSRDSSTYEQY
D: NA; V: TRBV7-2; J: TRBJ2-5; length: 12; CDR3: ASSQTLGGETQY
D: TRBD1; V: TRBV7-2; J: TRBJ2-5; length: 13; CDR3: ASSVSGTGQETQY
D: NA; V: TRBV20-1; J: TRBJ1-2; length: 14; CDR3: SAREGWGDHNYGHT
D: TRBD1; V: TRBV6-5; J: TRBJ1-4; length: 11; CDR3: ASRDRAWEKLF
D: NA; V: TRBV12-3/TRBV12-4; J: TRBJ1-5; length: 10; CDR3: ASSLERQPQH
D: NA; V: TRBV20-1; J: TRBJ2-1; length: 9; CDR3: SADQSYEQF
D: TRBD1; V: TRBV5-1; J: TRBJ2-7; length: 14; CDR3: ASSPHPGTGPYEQY
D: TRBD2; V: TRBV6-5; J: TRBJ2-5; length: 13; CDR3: ASSARLATEGTQY